A selection of T cell receptor beta chains follows, all from one sample in a study of cytomegalovirus exposure and HLA in healthy donors. The data were produced by immunoSEQ multiplex PCR, yet TCRdb's version contains in-frame clones alone and is incomplete. The data hold 150,000 to 200,000 clones, with 70% to 90% observed a single time. Sequencing was carried out using PBMCs. Receptors were obtained from a woman in her 30s in good health and CMV-seronegative. Each CDR3 is given with its conserved first and last residue. D genes are given only for firm matches. Expanded clones get a size class; other rows say once, few or many, or leave the size out.

TRBJ2-3	TRBV4-1	.	TRBD2	CASSKERGVFTDTQYF	TGCGCCAGCAGCAAAGAGCGGGGGGTGTTCACAGATACGCAGTATTTT
TRBJ2-1	TRBV5-4	.	TRBD2	CASSGGTSGSNEQFF	TGTGCCAGCAGCGGCGGGACTAGCGGATCCAATGAGCAGTTCTTC
TRBJ2-7	TRBV28	.	.	CASRDSYEQYF	TGTGCCAGCAGGGACAGTTACGAGCAGTACTTC
TRBJ2-2	TRBV4-2	.	.	CASSQGTQTTNTGELFF	TGTGCCAGCAGCCAAGGGACACAGACAACGAACACCGGGGAGCTGTTTTTT
TRBJ1-2	TRBV27	.	.	CASSEGADGYTF	TGTGCCAGCAGTGAAGGGGCAGATGGCTACACCTTC
TRBJ2-5	TRBV30	.	.	CAWSLKPETQYF	TGTGCCTGGAGCCTAAAACCGGAGACCCAGTACTTC
TRBJ2-3	TRBV29-1	once	TRBD2	CSVEEAGALDTQYF	TGCAGCGTTGAGGAAGCGGGGGCCTTAGATACGCAGTATTTT
TRBJ1-4	TRBV28	.	TRBD1	CASSFQGGNEKLFF	TGTGCCAGCAGTTTTCAGGGGGGTAATGAAAAACTGTTTTTT
TRBJ2-2	TRBV28	.	.	CASSLQGRNTGELFF	TGTGCCAGCAGTCTCCAGGGGAGGAACACCGGGGAGCTGTTTTTT
TRBJ2-5	TRBV19	.	TRBD1	CASSPRDRASETQYF	TGTGCCAGTAGTCCAAGGGACAGGGCTTCAGAGACCCAGTACTTC
TRBJ2-1	TRBV11-2	.	TRBD2	CASSLAAGEHNEQFF	TGTGCCAGCAGCTTAGCAGCGGGGGAACACAATGAGCAGTTCTTC
TRBJ1-4	TRBV27	.	.	CASSSSPRSVNEKLFF	TGTGCCAGCAGTTCAAGTCCCAGAAGCGTTAATGAAAAACTGTTTTTT
TRBJ2-7	TRBV30	.	TRBD1	CAGQGSYEQYF	TGTGCCGGACAGGGATCCTACGAGCAGTACTTC
TRBJ2-3	TRBV11-3	.	.	CASSLGNTDTQYF	TGTGCCAGCAGCTTAGGGAACACAGATACGCAGTATTTT
TRBJ1-2	TRBV15	few	TRBD1	CATSRDEGARVYGYTF	TGTGCCACCAGCAGAGATGAGGGGGCGCGGGTCTATGGCTACACCTTC
TRBJ2-7	TRBV7-3	.	TRBD1	CASSRDREEEQYF	TGTGCCAGCAGCCGGGACAGGGAGGAGGAGCAGTACTTC
TRBJ2-2	TRBV6-1	.	TRBD1	CASSEGQGNVKTGELFF	TGTGCCAGCAGTGAAGGACAGGGTAACGTCAAGACCGGGGAGCTGTTTTTT
TRBJ1-1	TRBV4-1	.	.	CASSQGPEQNTEAFF	TGCGCCAGCAGCCAAGGCCCGGAACAGAACACTGAAGCTTTCTTT
TRBJ2-5	TRBV6-5	.	.	CASSYRDGNQETQYF	TGTGCCAGCAGTTACCGGGACGGAAACCAAGAGACCCAGTACTTC
TRBJ1-5	TRBV10-3	.	.	CAISQGGPDSNQPQHF	TGTGCCATCAGCCAAGGGGGGCCCGATAGCAATCAGCCCCAGCATTTT
TRBJ2-2	TRBV30	.	.	CACALVRTGELFF	TGTGCCTGCGCACTAGTTCGTACCGGGGAGCTGTTTTTT
TRBJ2-1	TRBV4-1	.	TRBD2	CASSPKLAGGLPYNEQFF	TGCGCCAGCAGCCCCAAACTAGCGGGGGGCCTACCATACAATGAGCAGTTCTTC
TRBJ2-7	TRBV9	.	TRBD2	CASSDKAGGPNEQYF	TGTGCCAGCAGTGACAAAGCGGGAGGGCCGAACGAGCAGTACTTC
TRBJ1-2	TRBV5-1	few	.	CASSLAGDMAGYTF	TGCGCCAGCAGCTTGGCCGGGGATATGGCCGGCTACACCTTC
TRBJ2-5	TRBV4-1	.	.	CASSPQMEETQYF	TGCGCCAGCAGCCCCCAGATGGAGGAGACCCAGTACTTC
TRBJ2-3	TRBV5-4	.	TRBD2	CASSLKRESRDTQYF	TGTGCCAGCAGCTTGAAGCGGGAGTCCCGGGATACGCAGTATTTT
TRBJ2-5	TRBV7-8	.	TRBD2	CASRVGTSGVENQETQYF	TGTGCCAGCAGAGTCGGGACTAGCGGGGTAGAGAACCAAGAGACCCAGTACTTC
TRBJ2-3	TRBV9	.	.	CASSVVGGVTDTQYF	TGTGCCAGCAGCGTAGTCGGGGGTGTGACAGATACGCAGTATTTT
TRBJ1-5	TRBV10-1	.	TRBD1	CASSETKMDREDEAYQPQHF	TGCGCCAGCAGTGAGACCAAAATGGACAGGGAGGACGAGGCATACCAGCCCCAGCATTTT
TRBJ2-1	TRBV5-6	.	.	CASSLRSREQFF	TGTGCCAGCAGCTTGAGGTCGCGGGAGCAGTTCTTC
TRBJ1-2	TRBV7-2	.	.	CASSDDFREGGYTF	TGTGCCAGCAGCGACGACTTCAGGGAGGGCGGCTACACCTTC
TRBJ1-2	TRBV28	few	.	CASSGGNYGYTF	TGTGCCAGCAGTGGGGGTAACTATGGCTACACCTTC
TRBJ1-5	TRBV19	few	.	CASSMGRVNQPQHF	TGTGCCAGTAGTATGGGGAGGGTCAATCAGCCCCAGCATTTT
TRBJ2-7	TRBV28	.	TRBD2	CASSSPGRSYEQYF	TGTGCCAGCAGTTCACCCGGGAGGTCCTACGAGCAGTACTTC
TRBJ2-7	TRBV5-4	few	.	CASSLGEAYEQYF	TGTGCCAGCAGCTTGGGAGAGGCCTACGAGCAGTACTTC
TRBJ2-3	TRBV4-2	few	.	CASSQGPGGAMADTQYF	TGTGCCAGCAGCCAGGGACCCGGGGGAGCTATGGCAGATACGCAGTATTTT
TRBJ2-3	TRBV10-3	.	.	CAIMGSDTQYF	TGTGCCATCATGGGGTCAGATACGCAGTATTTT
TRBJ2-7	TRBV7-9	.	.	CASSLIATEIFF	TGTGCCAGCAGCTTAATCGCAACAGAGATATTTTTC
TRBJ2-7	TRBV28	once	TRBD2	CASSYRTSGITSYEQYF	TGTGCCAGCAGTTATAGGACTAGCGGGATTACCTCCTACGAGCAGTACTTC
TRBJ2-7	TRBV10-3	few	TRBD1	CATRDRSYEQYF	TGTGCCACCCGGGACAGATCCTACGAGCAGTACTTC
TRBJ2-5	TRBV10-3	.	TRBD2	CAVGGAGETQYF	TGTGCCGTCGGGGGGGCCGGAGAGACCCAGTACTTC
TRBJ2-1	TRBV9	.	.	CASSKSDYSSYNEQFF	TGTGCCAGCAGCAAGTCGGACTACAGCTCCTACAATGAGCAGTTCTTC
TRBJ2-4	TRBV5-1	.	.	CASSFEGGGLSKNIQYF	TGCGCCAGCAGCTTCGAAGGAGGGGGGTTGTCCAAAAACATTCAGTACTTC
TRBJ2-3	TRBV7-7	.	TRBD1	CASSARDSSTDTQYF	TGTGCTAGCAGCGCCCGGGACAGCTCCACAGATACGCAGTATTTT
TRBJ1-1	TRBV19	.	.	CASSTRGAGLGAEAFF	TGTGCCAGTAGTACTCGTGGGGCAGGGCTTGGGGCTGAAGCTTTCTTT
TRBJ1-1	TRBV9	.	.	CASSVGDPRDMNTEAFF	TGTGCCAGCAGCGTAGGCGATCCGAGGGATATGAACACTGAAGCTTTCTTT
TRBJ1-4	TRBV6-1	.	TRBD1	CASSEGQGTEKLFF	TGTGCCAGCAGTGAGGGACAGGGGACCGAAAAACTGTTTTTT
TRBJ1-2	TRBV5-4	.	TRBD1	CASSLVGNRGRFNYGYTF	TGTGCCAGCAGCTTGGTCGGGAACAGGGGGCGATTTAACTATGGCTACACCTTC
TRBJ2-1	TRBV7-8	.	TRBD2	CASSLGTSGAYNEQFF	TGTGCCAGCAGCTTGGGGACTAGCGGAGCGTATAATGAGCAGTTCTTC
TRBJ1-1	TRBV5-1	.	TRBD1	CASSPGDRRGNTEAFF	TGCGCCAGCAGCCCGGGGGACAGGAGGGGCAACACTGAAGCTTTCTTT
TRBJ1-6	TRBV5-1	once	TRBD1	CASSLAPGGYNNSPLHF	TGCGCCAGCAGCTTGGCCCCAGGGGGTTACAATAATTCACCCCTCCACTTT
TRBJ2-1	TRBV5-1	.	TRBD2	CASSDPSGGSYNEQFF	TGCGCCAGCAGTGACCCTAGCGGCGGATCCTACAATGAGCAGTTCTTC
TRBJ1-1	TRBV7-2	.	.	CASSLGGENTEAFF	TGTGCCAGCAGCTTGGGCGGAGAGAACACTGAAGCTTTCTTT